Following are 3 T cell receptor beta chains from one sample sequenced in a study of CD8 T cells in Susac syndrome. Random hexamers were used to reverse transcribe the RNA input (0.5 to 1 ug). Each CDR3 protein gets one entry after TCRdb re-called the immunoSEQ multiplex PCR reads with MiXCR. The table shows 110,000 or so distinct CDR3 sequences, with more than 85% occurring only once. Sequencing was done on a sample of CD4+ T cells from PBMCs. These receptors were taken from a human donor with multiple sclerosis.

The chain links TRBV3-1 to TRBJ1-2; D may be TRBD1 (6 bases). CDR1 is LGHDT, CDR2 YNNKEL, per germline (reference sequence). With 6 bases removed from V and 5 bases from J, the gap between germline ends came to 25 bases. The CDR3 has 17 residues. The CDR3 reads CASRAGTNTRGAYGYTF. CDR3 DNA sequence: TGTGCCAGCAGAGCCGGGACAAACACTCGGGGAGCTTATGGCTACACCTTC.

This chain connects TRBV11-2 to TRBJ1-1; the D is unclear. This CDR3 has 14 residues. V was clipped by 4 bases and J by 1 base, with 10 bases between them. The V gene's germline CDR1 is SGHAT and CDR2 FQNNGV. The CDR3 nucleotides read TGTGCCAGCAGCTACTGGACGGGGAACACTGAAGCTTTCTTT. This gives the protein CASSYWTGNTEAFF.

The rearrangement links TRBV19 to TRBJ1-1, with D tentatively TRBD1 (6 bases). Trimming pared 2 bases from V and 7 bases from J, leaving 11 bases between. The CDR3 runs 13 residues. Germline V lookup: CDR1 LNHDA, CDR2 SQIVND (reference sequence). The CDR3 nucleotides are TGTGCCAGTAGTATACAAGGGGGAGGTGAAGCTTTCTTT. Protein product: CASSIQGGGEAFF.